The clone carrying this T cell receptor beta chain appeared a few times. The antigen is unknown. These data are taken from a study of cytomegalovirus exposure and HLA in healthy donors. Study-level findings and limits: Among TCR beta chains, those listed as cytomegalovirus-associated numbered more than 150.

Assay used: immunoSEQ multiplex PCR; TCRdb lists only in-frame clones, some missing. The sample has fewer than 350,000 clones, approximately 88% seen once. Separate from the approximately 700-subject first cohort was the approximately 130-subject validation cohort, to which the donors belonged. The CDR3 covers 12 residues. V was pared by 9 bases and J by 3 bases, with 12 bases between. The germline gives CDR1 KGHSH, CDR2 LQKENI. Sequencing was done on a sample of PBMCs. The sequence was obtained from a woman between 18 and 29 years old in good health and CMV-seronegative. The chain recombines TRBV18 with TRBJ2-7, with D tentatively TRBD2 (5 bases). This CDR3 reads CASGETNYEQYF. In DNA form, the CDR3 reads TGTGCCAGTGGGGAGACAAACTACGAGCAGTACTTC.